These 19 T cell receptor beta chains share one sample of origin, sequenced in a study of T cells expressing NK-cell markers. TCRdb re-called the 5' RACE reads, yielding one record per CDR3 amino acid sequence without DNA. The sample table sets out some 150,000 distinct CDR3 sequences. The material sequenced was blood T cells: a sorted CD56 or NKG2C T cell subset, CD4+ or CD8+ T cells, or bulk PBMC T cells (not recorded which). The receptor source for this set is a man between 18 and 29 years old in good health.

CDR3 sequence: CASSEPGLMNTEAFF. The chain uses TRBV2 and TRBJ1-1. Looked up from germline, CDR1 is SNHLY and CDR2 is FYNNEI. CDR3 length equals 15 residues.

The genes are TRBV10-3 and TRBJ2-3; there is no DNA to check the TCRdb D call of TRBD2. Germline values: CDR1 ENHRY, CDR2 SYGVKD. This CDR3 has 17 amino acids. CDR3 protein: CAISAYTSGGGTDTQYF.

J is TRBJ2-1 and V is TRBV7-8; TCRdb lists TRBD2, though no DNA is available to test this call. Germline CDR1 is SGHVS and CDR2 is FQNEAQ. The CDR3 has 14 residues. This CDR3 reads CASSLQRLGREQFF.

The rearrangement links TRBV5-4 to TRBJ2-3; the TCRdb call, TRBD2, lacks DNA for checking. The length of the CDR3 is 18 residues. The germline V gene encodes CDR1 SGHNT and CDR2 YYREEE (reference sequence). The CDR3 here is CASSSRLAGPLGTDTQYF.

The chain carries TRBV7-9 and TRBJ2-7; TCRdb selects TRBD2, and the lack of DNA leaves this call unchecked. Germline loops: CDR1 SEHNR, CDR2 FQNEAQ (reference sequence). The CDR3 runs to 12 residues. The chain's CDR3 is CASSSGSSEQYF.

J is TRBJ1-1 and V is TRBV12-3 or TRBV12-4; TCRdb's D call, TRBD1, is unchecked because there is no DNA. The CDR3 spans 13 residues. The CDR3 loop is CASSLGGRPEAFF.

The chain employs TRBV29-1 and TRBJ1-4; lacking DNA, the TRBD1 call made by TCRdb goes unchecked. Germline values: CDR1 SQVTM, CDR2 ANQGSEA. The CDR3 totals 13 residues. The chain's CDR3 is CSGQVVTGEKLFF.

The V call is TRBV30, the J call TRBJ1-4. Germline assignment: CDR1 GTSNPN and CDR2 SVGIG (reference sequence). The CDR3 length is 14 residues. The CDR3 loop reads CAWGGSDGPEKLFF. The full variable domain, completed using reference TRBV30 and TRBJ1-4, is SQTIHQWPATLVQPVGSPLSLECTVEGTSNPNLYWYRQAAGRGLQLLFYSVGIGQISSEVPQNLSASRPQDRQFILSSKKLLLSDSGFYLCAWGGSDGPEKLFFGSGTQLSVL.

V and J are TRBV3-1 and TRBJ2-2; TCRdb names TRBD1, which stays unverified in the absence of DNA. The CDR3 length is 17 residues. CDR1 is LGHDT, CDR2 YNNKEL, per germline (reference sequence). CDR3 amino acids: CASSQVGGRLNTGELFF. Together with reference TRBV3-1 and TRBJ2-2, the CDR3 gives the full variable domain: DTAVSQTPKYLVTQMGNDKSIKCEQNLGHDTMYWYKQDSKKFLKIMFSYNNKELIINETVPNRFSPKSPDKAHLNLHINSLELGDSAVYFCASSQVGGRLNTGELFFGEGSRLTVL.

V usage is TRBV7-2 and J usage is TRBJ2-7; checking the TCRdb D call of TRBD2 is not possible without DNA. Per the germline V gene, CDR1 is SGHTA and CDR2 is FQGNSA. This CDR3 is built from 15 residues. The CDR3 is CASSSVREGTYEQYF. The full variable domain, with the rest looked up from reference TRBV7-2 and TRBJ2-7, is GAGVSQSPSNKVTEKGKDVELRCDPISGHTALYWYRQSLGQGLEFLIYFQGNSAPDKSGLPSDRFSAERTGGSVSTLTIQRTQQEDSAVYLCASSSVREGTYEQYFGPGTRLTVT.

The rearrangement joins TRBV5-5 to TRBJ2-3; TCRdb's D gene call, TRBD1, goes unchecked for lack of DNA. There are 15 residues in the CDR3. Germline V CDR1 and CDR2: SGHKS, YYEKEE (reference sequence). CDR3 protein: CASSGLEGATDTQYF.

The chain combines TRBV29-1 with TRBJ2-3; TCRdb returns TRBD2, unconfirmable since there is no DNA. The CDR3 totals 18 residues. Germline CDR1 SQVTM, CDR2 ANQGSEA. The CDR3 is CSVRLGGFDIKSTDTQYF.

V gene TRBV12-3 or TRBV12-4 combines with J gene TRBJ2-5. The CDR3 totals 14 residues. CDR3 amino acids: CASSLIGDEETQYF.

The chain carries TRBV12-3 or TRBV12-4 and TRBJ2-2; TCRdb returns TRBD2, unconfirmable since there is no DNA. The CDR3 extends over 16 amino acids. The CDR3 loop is CASSPERELHTGELFF.

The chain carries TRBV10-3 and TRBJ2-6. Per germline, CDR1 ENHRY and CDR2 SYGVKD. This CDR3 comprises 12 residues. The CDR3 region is CAIRAGANVLTF.

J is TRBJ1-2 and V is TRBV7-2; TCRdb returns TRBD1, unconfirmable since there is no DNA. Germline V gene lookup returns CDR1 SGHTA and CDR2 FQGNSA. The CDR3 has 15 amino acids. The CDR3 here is CASSSEGWTGLGYTF.

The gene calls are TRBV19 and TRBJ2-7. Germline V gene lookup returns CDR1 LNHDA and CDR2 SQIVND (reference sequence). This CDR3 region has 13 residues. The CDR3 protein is CASSTTDMYEQYF.

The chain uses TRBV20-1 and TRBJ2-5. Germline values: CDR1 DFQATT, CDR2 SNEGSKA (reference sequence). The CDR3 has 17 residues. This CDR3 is CSARDLSGIASPETQYF.

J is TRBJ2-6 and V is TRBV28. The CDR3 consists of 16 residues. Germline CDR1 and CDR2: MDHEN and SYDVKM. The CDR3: CASSPTSHSGANVLTF.